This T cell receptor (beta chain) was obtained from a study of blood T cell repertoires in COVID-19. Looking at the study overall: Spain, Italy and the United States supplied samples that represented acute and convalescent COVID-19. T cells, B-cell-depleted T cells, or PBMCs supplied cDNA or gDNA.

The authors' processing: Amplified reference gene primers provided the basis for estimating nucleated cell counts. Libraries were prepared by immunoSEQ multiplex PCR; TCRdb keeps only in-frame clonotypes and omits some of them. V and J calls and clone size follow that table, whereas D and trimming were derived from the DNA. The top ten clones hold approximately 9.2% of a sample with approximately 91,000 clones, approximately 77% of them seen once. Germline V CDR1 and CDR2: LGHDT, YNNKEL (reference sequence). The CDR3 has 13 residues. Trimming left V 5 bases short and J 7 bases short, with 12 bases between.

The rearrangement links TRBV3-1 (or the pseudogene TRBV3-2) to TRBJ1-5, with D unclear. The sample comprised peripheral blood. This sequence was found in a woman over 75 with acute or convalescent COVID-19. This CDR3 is CASSSDGYQPQHF. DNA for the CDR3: TGTGCCAGCAGCTCTGACGGGTACCAGCCCCAGCATTTT.